In this sample, the clone carrying this TCR beta chain turned up many times. Its antigen is unidentified. This CDR3 is 13 amino acids long. The V segment lost 5 bases and the J segment 3 bases; nucleotides outside the gene matches: 2. Germline V gives CDR1 SGHVS, CDR2 FQNEAQ. This sample is part of a study of glioma-infiltrating T cells. Regarding the study as a whole: Gliomas, especially low-grade, showed above-expected tissue-blood divergence; non-neoplastic patients showed below. Tissue and blood shared very few CDR3 sequences.

TCR alpha and beta CDR3 regions were amplified from RNA using iRepertoire nested multiplex PCR. Input was roughly 100-450 ng of tissue mRNA or PBMC total RNA. TCRdb redid the calling of the multiplex PCR reads with MiXCR, one entry per CDR3 protein. The sample holds around 170,000 distinct CDR3 sequences, approximately 40% seen once. The genes are TRBV7-8 and TRBJ1-1; TRBD1 aligns across 8 bases. Sequenced sample: glioma tissue, nonneoplastic brain tissue, or PBMCs (not recorded which). The receptor's source is a human donor with low-grade glioma or glioblastoma, undergoing nonglioma brain surgery, or in good health (not recorded which). The DNA for the CDR3 is TGTGCCAGCAGCCCGACAGGGGACACTGAAGCTTTCTTT. Translated, it gives CASSPTGDTEAFF. Looking up the rest from reference TRBV7-8 and TRBJ1-1 gives the full variable domain: GAGVSQSPRYKVAKRGQDVALRCDPISGHVSLFWYQQALGQGPEFLTYFQNEAQLDKSGLPSDRFFAERPEGSVSTLKIQRTQQEDSAVYLCASSPTGDTEAFFGQGTRLTVV.